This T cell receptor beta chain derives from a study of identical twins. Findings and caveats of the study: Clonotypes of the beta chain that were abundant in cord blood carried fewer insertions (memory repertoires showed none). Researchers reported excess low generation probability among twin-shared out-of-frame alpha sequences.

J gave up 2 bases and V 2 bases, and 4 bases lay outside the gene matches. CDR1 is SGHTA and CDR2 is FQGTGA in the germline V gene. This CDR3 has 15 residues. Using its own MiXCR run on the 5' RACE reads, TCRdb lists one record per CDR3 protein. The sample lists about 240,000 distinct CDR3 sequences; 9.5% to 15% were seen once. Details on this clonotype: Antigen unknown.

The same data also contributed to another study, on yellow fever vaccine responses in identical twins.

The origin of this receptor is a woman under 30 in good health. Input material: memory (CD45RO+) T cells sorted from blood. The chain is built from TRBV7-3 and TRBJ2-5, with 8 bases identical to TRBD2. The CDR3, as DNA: TGTGCCAGCAGCTTAGGGACTAGGGGACAAGAGACCCAGTACTTC. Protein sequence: CASSLGTRGQETQYF.